This TCR beta chain originates from a study of blood T cell repertoires in COVID-19. Study-level information: Researchers got acute and convalescent COVID-19 samples from the United States, Italy and Spain. The cDNA or gDNA used as material had been derived from T cells, B-cell-depleted T cells, or PBMCs.

In the study's own analysis: Amplifying reference gene primers gave estimates of nucleated cell counts. Sequencing was performed with immunoSEQ multiplex PCR; in TCRdb, only in-frame clones are kept and a portion is missing. V and J calls and clone size are copied from that table; D and trimming were computed from the DNA. This repertoire shows around 70,000 clones, 90% found once; its top ten account for 1.3% to 1.5%. The length of the CDR3 is 14 residues. Trimming took 5 bases from V and 1 from J, leaving 12 bases between them. Germline-derived CDR1 and CDR2 are SGHNT and YYREEE (reference sequence).

This clonotype was sampled from a man aged 45-65 years with acute or convalescent COVID-19. The rearrangement uses TRBV5-4 and TRBJ1-1; possibly TRBD1 for D (6 bases). Sequencing was done on a sample of peripheral blood. CDR3 in DNA: TGTGCCAGCAGGTCGGGACAACAGAACACTGAAGCTTTCTTT. It codes for CASRSGQQNTEAFF.